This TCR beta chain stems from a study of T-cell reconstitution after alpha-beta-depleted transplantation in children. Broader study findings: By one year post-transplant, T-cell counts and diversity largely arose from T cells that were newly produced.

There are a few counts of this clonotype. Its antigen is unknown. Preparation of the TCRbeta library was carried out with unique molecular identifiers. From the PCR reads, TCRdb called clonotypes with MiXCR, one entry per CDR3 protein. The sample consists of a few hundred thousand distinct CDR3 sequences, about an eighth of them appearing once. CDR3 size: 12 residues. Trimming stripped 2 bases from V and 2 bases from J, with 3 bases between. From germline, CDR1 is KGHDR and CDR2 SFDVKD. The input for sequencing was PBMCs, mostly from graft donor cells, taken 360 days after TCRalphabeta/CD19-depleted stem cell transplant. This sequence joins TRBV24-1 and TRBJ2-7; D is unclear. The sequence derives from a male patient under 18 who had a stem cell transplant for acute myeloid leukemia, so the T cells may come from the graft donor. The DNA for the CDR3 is TGTGCCACCAGTGATTCCACCTACGAGCAGTACTTC. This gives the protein CATSDSTYEQYF.